The 18 T cell receptor beta chains listed next were all sequenced from one sample in a study of early T cells in non-severe SARS-CoV-2 infection. TCRdb reprocessed the 5' RACE reads via MiXCR and lists one record per CDR3 protein. The top ten hold roughly 15% of the sample, which has 40,000 to 55,000 distinct CDR3 sequences, roughly an eighth seen once. What was sequenced was whole blood. The receptor set was obtained from an adult who was a healthcare worker with PCR-confirmed SARS-CoV-2 infection or an uninfected control (not recorded which).

A few counts support this clonotype. This rearrangement joins TRBV5-5 to TRBJ2-1; 14 nucleotides align to TRBD2. Trimming at V came to 4 bases and at J to 10 bases, leaving 7 bases not matched to a gene. CDR3 length equals 15 residues. From germline, CDR1 is SGHKS and CDR2 YYEKEE (reference sequence). The CDR3 region is CASSPGLAGAREQFF. The CDR3 nucleotides are TGTGCCAGCAGCCCGGGACTAGCGGGGGCGAGGGAGCAGTTCTTC.

By its share, this clonotype is medium-sized. The chain is built from TRBV29-1 and TRBJ1-2, with D unresolved. CDR1 and CDR2 (germline): SQVTM, ANQGSEA. This CDR3 region has 11 residues. The V gene lost 7 bases and the J gene lost 8 bases, with 14 bases spanning the gap. This chain's CDR3 is CSGLILGGYTF. The DNA of the CDR3 is TGCAGCGGCCTAATCCTGGGGGGCTACACCTTC. The full variable domain, in which reference TRBV29-1 and TRBJ1-2 provide the parts outside the CDR3, is SAVISQKPSRDICQRGTSLTIQCQVDSQVTMMFWYRQQPGQSLTLIATANQGSEATYESGFVIDKFPISRPNLTFSTLTVSNMSPEDSSIYLCSGLILGGYTFGSGTRLTVV.

This clonotype was observed a handful of times. The chain couples TRBV7-9 to TRBJ2-1, with 7 bases matching TRBD2. Germline V lookup: CDR1 SEHNR, CDR2 FQNEAQ (reference sequence). This CDR3 contains 14 residues. V lost 4 bases, J lost 4 bases, and 4 bases stayed unmatched. The CDR3 bases are TGTGCCAGCAGCTCAGCGGGGACTTACAATGAGCAGTTCTTC. This translates into CASSSAGTYNEQFF.

The V and J genes are TRBV20-1 and TRBJ1-2; perhaps TRBD1 as D (5 bases). CDR3 length equals 15 residues. In germline, CDR1 is DFQATT, CDR2 SNEGSKA (reference sequence). Between the trimmed V and J ends, which lost 0 bases and 7 bases, there was a span of 18 bases. The chain's CDR3 is CSARDPGTETSGYTF. CDR3 in DNA: TGCAGTGCTAGAGATCCAGGGACCGAAACCAGTGGCTACACCTTC.

This clonotype is classed as medium-sized. V usage is TRBV2 and J usage is TRBJ1-5; the D is unclear. The germline gives CDR1 SNHLY, CDR2 FYNNEI. With 3 bases removed from V and 1 base from J, the gap between germline ends came to 7 bases. The CDR3 runs to 14 residues. CDR3 sequence: CASSEKGSNQPQHF. CDR3 nucleotides: TGTGCCAGCAGTGAGAAAGGGAGCAATCAGCCCCAGCATTTT. The full variable domain, rest sourced from reference TRBV2 and TRBJ1-5, is EPEVTQTPSHQVTQMGQEVILRCVPISNHLYFYWYRQILGQKVEFLVSFYNNEISEKSEIFDDQFSVERPDGSNFTLKIRSTKLEDSAMYFCASSEKGSNQPQHFGDGTRLSIL.

The chain carries TRBV6-1 and TRBJ2-3, with 8 nucleotides matching TRBD2. The CDR3 extends over 16 amino acids. Per germline, CDR1 MNHNS and CDR2 SASEGT. Trimming at V came to 2 bases and at J to 1 base, leaving 5 bases not matched to a gene. The CDR3 loop is CASSEMWRGGTDTQYF. In DNA, the CDR3 is TGTGCCAGCAGTGAAATGTGGCGGGGGGGCACAGATACGCAGTATTTT.

The chain recombines TRBV29-1 with TRBJ2-7; 8 bases align to TRBD2. V shed 3 bases and J 5 bases; nucleotides not matched to a gene: 9. This CDR3 has 14 amino acids. CDR1 and CDR2 from the germline V gene are SQVTM and ANQGSEA. In nucleotides, the CDR3 is TGCAGCGTTGAGATCAGCGGGAGAGGGGACGAGCAGTACTTC. This codes for CSVEISGRGDEQYF.

This clonotype was detected many times. The chain combines TRBV2 with TRBJ1-2, with D possibly TRBD1 on 6 matching bases. Deletions cut 6 bases from V and 9 bases from J, with 14 bases between. The V gene's germline CDR1 is SNHLY and CDR2 FYNNEI. CDR3 length: 12 residues. CDR3 amino acids: CASRTQGSSYTF. The CDR3 DNA is TGTGCCAGCAGGACACAGGGTTCTAGCTACACCTTC. Variable domain in full (rest from reference TRBV2 and TRBJ1-2): EPEVTQTPSHQVTQMGQEVILRCVPISNHLYFYWYRQILGQKVEFLVSFYNNEISEKSEIFDDQFSVERPDGSNFTLKIRSTKLEDSAMYFCASRTQGSSYTFGSGTRLTVV.

The chain combines TRBV3-1 with TRBJ1-1; D uncertain. Looked up from germline, CDR1 is LGHDT and CDR2 is YNNKEL (reference sequence). This CDR3 has 15 amino acids. V gave up 0 bases and J gave up 6 bases, with 14 bases separating them. The CDR3 DNA reads TGTGCCAGCAGCCAAGACCTCCTCTCCAGAGCTGAAGCTTTCTTT. Translation: CASSQDLLSRAEAFF.

This clonotype has a handful of counts. This chain connects TRBV7-9 to TRBJ1-1; D is unclear. Trimming took 5 bases from V and 6 from J, leaving 7 bases between them. The CDR3 loop spans 11 amino acids. Germline CDR1 is SEHNR and CDR2 is FQNEAQ (reference sequence). The CDR3 here is CASSPRAEAFF. The CDR3, as DNA: TGTGCCAGCAGCCCCCGAGCTGAAGCTTTCTTT.

This clonotype was seen more than once but under ten times. The rearrangement joins TRBV6-5 to TRBJ2-3; D possibly corresponds to TRBD2 (7 bases). Germline V CDR1 and CDR2: MNHEY, SVGAGI. The CDR3 length is 15 residues. The V gene lost 6 bases and the J gene lost 2 bases, with 15 bases spanning the gap. The CDR3 nucleotides are TGTGCCAGCAGCCGGGGGGCAAAAACCACAGATACGCAGTATTTT. The encoded protein is CASSRGAKTTDTQYF.

This clonotype appeared many times. The rearrangement links TRBV4-3 to TRBJ1-2, with unresolved D. The CDR3 covers 13 residues. V gave up 2 bases and J gave up 1 base, with 5 bases separating them. Germline loops: CDR1 LGHNA, CDR2 YSLEER. The CDR3 region has the DNA TGCGCCAGCAGCCAATTAATTAACTATGGCTACACCTTC. The encoded protein is CASSQLINYGYTF.

The chain links TRBV28 to TRBJ2-3; D is unclear. This CDR3 contains 11 residues. Germline V CDR1 and CDR2: MDHEN, SYDVKM. V shed 5 bases and J shed 8 bases, with 8 bases lying between them. In DNA form, the CDR3 reads TGTGCCAGCAGTCCCTTAACTACGCAGTATTTT. It codes for CASSPLTTQYF.

The chain recombines TRBV12-5 with TRBJ1-2; D might be TRBD1 (6 bases). This CDR3 contains 15 residues. The V gene lost 2 bases and the J gene lost 1 base, with 11 bases spanning the gap. CDR1 LGHNT and CDR2 FRNRAP come from the germline V gene. CDR3 loop: CASGLYTGINYGYTF. Written as DNA, the CDR3 is TGTGCTAGTGGTTTGTATACAGGGATTAACTATGGCTACACCTTC.

The sample holds a few counts of this clonotype. The gene calls are TRBV6-2 or TRBV6-3 and TRBJ2-1; TRBD2 agrees at 7 bases. The CDR3 covers 14 residues. Trimming removed 4 bases from V and 9 bases from J; junction bases left unmatched: 9. Germline V gives CDR1 MNHEY, CDR2 SVGEGT. The CDR3 region is CASSSLAEYGEQFF. The CDR3 DNA is TGTGCCAGCAGTTCTCTAGCGGAATATGGTGAGCAGTTCTTC.

This clonotype appeared many times. This chain links TRBV5-5 with TRBJ2-7; D possibly corresponds to TRBD1 (5 bases). Germline lookup yields CDR1 SGHKS and CDR2 YYEKEE (reference sequence). V lost 2 bases to trimming and J lost 7 bases, with 16 bases between them. CDR3 length equals 14 residues. CDR3 residues: CASSFDVRVWEQYF. CDR3 coding DNA: TGTGCCAGCAGCTTTGATGTCAGGGTCTGGGAGCAGTACTTC. Full variable domain (remainder filled in from reference TRBV5-5 and TRBJ2-7): DAGVTQSPTHLIKTRGQQVTLRCSPISGHKSVSWYQQVLGQGPQFIFQYYEKEERGRGNFPDRFSARQFPNYSSELNVNALLLGDSALYLCASSFDVRVWEQYFGPGTRLTVT.

This clonotype was seen a handful of times. The CDR3 loop is CASSLKDRQYF. CDR3 in DNA: TGTGCCAGCAGTCTCAAGGACAGGCAGTACTTC. The gene calls are TRBV28 and TRBJ2-7, with D perhaps matching TRBD1 (6 bases). The CDR3 has 11 residues. Germline V gene data show CDR1 as MDHEN and CDR2 as SYDVKM. Trimming left V 5 bases short and J 9 bases short, with 11 bases between.

This clonotype occurred many times. This sequence joins TRBV6-2 or TRBV6-3 and TRBJ1-2; no reliable D call. Germline lookup yields CDR1 MNHEY and CDR2 SVGEGT. The V end lost 4 bases, the J end lost 8 bases, and 8 bases lay between the germline ends. The CDR3 contains 11 residues. Here the CDR3 DNA reads TGTGCCAGCAGTTCTCTAAGAGGCTACACCTTC. Protein sequence: CASSSLRGYTF.